A single sample gave rise to the 3 T cell receptor beta chains below, sequenced in a study of OX40 agonist ivuxolimab in advanced cancers. Libraries were prepared by immunoSEQ multiplex PCR; TCRdb keeps only in-frame clonotypes and omits some of them. Here the sample spans about 48,000 clones, about 88% being singletons. The sequences come from CD4+ or CD8+ T cells sorted from blood, collected in a trial of the OX40 agonist ivuxolimab. These receptors were taken from an adult with an advanced solid tumor such as melanoma, head and neck, liver or kidney cancer.

The table lists this clone with a count of one. The chain carries TRBV5-1 and TRBJ2-1, with 9 nucleotides matching TRBD2. Germline CDR1 reads SGHRS; CDR2 reads YFSETQ. The ends lost 0 bases at V and 4 bases at J; junction bases unmatched: 5. This CDR3 spans 16 amino acids. DNA for the CDR3: TGCGCCAGCAGCTTGGATGGTAGCGGGAGTTACAATGAGCAGTTCTTC. Amino acid sequence: CASSLDGSGSYNEQFF.

This clone was seen only a few times. CDR3 in DNA: TGTGCCAGCAGCTTAGGGACAGGGGGCGATGGCTACACCTTC. This codes for CASSLGTGGDGYTF. The chain is built from TRBV11-2 and TRBJ1-2; 11 bases match TRBD1. Trimming removed 1 base from V and 6 bases from J; junction bases left unmatched: 1. Germline CDR1 reads SGHAT; CDR2 reads FQNNGV. The CDR3 is 14 amino acids.

The chain is built from TRBV4-2 and TRBJ2-7, with 8 bases fitting TRBD1. V was pared by 0 bases and J by 4 bases, with 8 bases of the junction left unmatched. This CDR3 comprises 16 residues. From germline, CDR1 is LGHNA and CDR2 YNFKEQ. CDR3 sequence: CASSQDLGRQGYEQYF. The CDR3 DNA follows: TGTGCCAGCAGCCAAGATTTAGGGAGACAGGGGTACGAGCAGTACTTC.